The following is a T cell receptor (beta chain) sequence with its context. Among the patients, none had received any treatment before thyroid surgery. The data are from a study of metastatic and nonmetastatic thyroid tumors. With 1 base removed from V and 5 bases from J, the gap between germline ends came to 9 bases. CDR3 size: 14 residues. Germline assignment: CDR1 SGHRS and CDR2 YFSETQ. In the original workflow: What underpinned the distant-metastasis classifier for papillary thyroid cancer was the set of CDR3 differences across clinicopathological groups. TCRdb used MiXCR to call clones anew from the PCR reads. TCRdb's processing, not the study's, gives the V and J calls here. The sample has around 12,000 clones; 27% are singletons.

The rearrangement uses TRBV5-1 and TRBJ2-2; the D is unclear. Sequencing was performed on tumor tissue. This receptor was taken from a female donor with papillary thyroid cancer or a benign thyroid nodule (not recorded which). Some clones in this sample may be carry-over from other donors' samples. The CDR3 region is CASSLIEVTGELFF. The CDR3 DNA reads TGCGCCAGCAGCTTGATTGAGGTTACCGGGGAGCTGTTTTTT.